This TCR beta chain appears in the sequencing data of a study of beta chain features in type 1 diabetes. cDNA synthesis used the whole RNA isolate, giving expressed TCRB sequences. Method: immunoSEQ multiplex PCR; TCRdb's copy keeps in-frame clones and lacks some. This table holds roughly 730,000 clones, 13% found once. On this clone itself: Its target is unknown.

The purity of all sorted populations exceeded 95%. CDR3 length: 13 residues. Germline CDR1 MNHEY, CDR2 SMNVEV (reference sequence). V was clipped by 6 bases and J by 6 bases, with 14 bases between them. The study's findings and limits: Overrepresentation of cells with high TCR expression could result from cDNA sequencing. All four CD4+ subsets of Type 1 diabetes patients contained TCRB CDR3s that were moderately but significantly shorter.

The V call is TRBV27, the J call TRBJ1-2; perhaps TRBD1 as D (6 bases). The sample taken for sequencing was naive CD4+ T cells from blood. This sequence was found in a man aged 18 to 35 with type 1 diabetes. Here the CDR3 reads CASRREGGNGYTF. The CDR3 nucleotides are TGTGCCAGCAGACGTGAAGGGGGGAATGGCTACACCTTC.